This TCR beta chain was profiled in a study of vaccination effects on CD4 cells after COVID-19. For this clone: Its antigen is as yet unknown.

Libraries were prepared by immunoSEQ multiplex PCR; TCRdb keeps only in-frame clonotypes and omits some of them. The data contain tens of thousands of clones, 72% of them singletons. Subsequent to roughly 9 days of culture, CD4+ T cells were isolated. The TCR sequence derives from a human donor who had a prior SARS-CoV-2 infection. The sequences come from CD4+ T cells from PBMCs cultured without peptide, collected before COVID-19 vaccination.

The CDR3 here is CASSHWDRSNTGELFF. DNA of the CDR3: TGTGCCAGCAGCCATTGGGACCGATCGAACACCGGGGAGCTGTTTTTT. V usage is TRBV3-1 (or the pseudogene TRBV3-2) and J usage is TRBJ2-2; D is tentatively TRBD1 or TRBD2 (5 bases each). The CDR3 loop spans 16 amino acids. V lost 3 bases to trimming and J lost 0 bases, with 11 bases between them. Germline V lookup: CDR1 LGHDT, CDR2 YNNKEL (reference sequence).